This T cell receptor beta chain was obtained from a study of blood T cell repertoires in COVID-19. Study details: The analysed material was cDNA or gDNA that came from T cells, B-cell-depleted T cells, or PBMCs.

Trimming stripped 3 bases from V and 1 base from J, with 9 bases between. The germline V gene has CDR1 KGHSH and CDR2 LQKENI. This CDR3 is 14 amino acids long. In the original processing: Amplified reference gene primers provided the basis for estimating nucleated cell counts. The protocol was immunoSEQ multiplex PCR, while the TCRdb copy is restricted to in-frame clones and leaves out a portion. V and J calls and clone size are those listed in that table; D and trimming were worked out from the DNA. The sample lists some 230,000 clones, 83% occurring once. The clonotype originates from a woman aged 45-65 years with acute or convalescent COVID-19. The V and J genes are TRBV18 and TRBJ1-1; a weak D match, TRBD1 (5 bases). Sample: peripheral blood. CDR3 region: CASSPLQENTEAFF. For the CDR3, the DNA is TGTGCCAGCTCACCTCTACAGGAGAACACTGAAGCTTTCTTT.